Listed here are 31 T cell receptor beta chains from one sample, sequenced in a study of cytotoxic CD8 clonotypes in ibrutinib-treated CLL. Assay: immunoSEQ multiplex PCR; the TCRdb copy retains only in-frame clones and omits some. The repertoire holds approximately 280,000 clones, with 65% to 85% as singletons. The sample was PBMCs, taken at disease progression, from a patient treated with ibrutinib. The receptors stem from a human donor with chronic lymphocytic leukemia.

The chain links TRBV5-1 to TRBJ2-1; perhaps TRBD2 as D (6 bases). V shed 2 bases and J shed 8 bases, with 11 bases lying between them. CDR1 is SGHRS and CDR2 is YFSETQ in the germline V gene. There are 13 residues in the CDR3. The CDR3 region has the DNA TGCGCCAGCAGCTTCCTCGGGAGCGATGAGCAGTTCTTC. Residues: CASSFLGSDEQFF.

In this sample, this clone turned up a few times. The rearrangement links TRBV6-5 to TRBJ1-2, with D possibly TRBD1 on 5 matching bases. Per germline, CDR1 MNHEY and CDR2 SVGAGI. Deletions cut 5 bases from V and 4 bases from J, with 11 bases between. The CDR3 runs to 13 residues. The CDR3 DNA is TGTGCCAGCAGTGCAGGGACCGGCTATGGCTACACCTTC. Translated, it gives CASSAGTGYGYTF.

The chain uses TRBV10-3 and TRBJ2-7; D is undetermined. Germline lookup yields CDR1 ENHRY and CDR2 SYGVKD. V was clipped by 1 base and J by 4 bases, with 8 bases between them. This CDR3 comprises 13 residues. CDR3: CAISEWQEYEQYF. CDR3 nucleotide sequence: TGTGCCATCAGTGAGTGGCAGGAGTACGAGCAGTACTTC.

As to this clone: Other nucleotide sequences from this sample produce the same CDR3. The CDR3 region has the DNA TGCGCCAGCAGCCAAGGGGACACTGAAGCTTTCTTT. As protein: CASSQGDTEAFF. The gene calls are TRBV4-1 and TRBJ1-1; D is unclear. V lost 1 base, J lost 3 bases, and 3 bases lay in between. The V gene's germline CDR1 is MGHRA and CDR2 YSYEKL. This CDR3 region has 12 residues.

J is TRBJ2-1 and V is TRBV5-1; 13 nucleotides line up with TRBD2. Germline loops: CDR1 SGHRS, CDR2 YFSETQ. The CDR3 runs to 18 residues. Trimming removed 9 bases from V and 4 bases from J; junction bases left unmatched: 16. The CDR3 nucleotides read TGCGCCATCGCACCGGGACTAGCGGGGTTTGGGAGATACAATGAGCAGTTCTTC. Encoded protein: CAIAPGLAGFGRYNEQFF.

The V and J genes are TRBV6-5 and TRBJ1-2; perhaps TRBD1 as D (5 bases). Germline loops: CDR1 MNHEY, CDR2 SVGAGI. V was shortened by 0 bases and J by 3 bases, with 11 bases between the two germline ends. This CDR3 has 15 residues. The CDR3 bases are TGTGCCAGCAGTTACTCGAGAGCGACAGACTATGGCTACACCTTC. Translating gives CASSYSRATDYGYTF.

A few counts support this clone. The CDR3 here is CASSTGQMNYKSYEQYF. For the CDR3, the DNA is TGTGCCAGCTCAACGGGACAGATGAACTACAAATCCTACGAGCAGTACTTC. The chain joins TRBV18 to TRBJ2-7; 7 nucleotides match TRBD1. J gave up 1 base and V 5 bases, and 14 bases lay outside the gene matches. Germline V gene sequence: CDR1 KGHSH, CDR2 LQKENI. The CDR3 runs 17 residues.

This chain links TRBV19 with TRBJ2-7; weak D call: TRBD2 (6 bases). With 3 bases removed from V and 2 bases from J, the gap between germline ends came to 20 bases. CDR3 size: 17 residues. The V gene's germline CDR1 is LNHDA and CDR2 SQIVND (reference sequence). The CDR3 here is CASSIRGTGPLTYEQYF. DNA of the CDR3: TGTGCCAGTAGTATTCGGGGGACCGGACCCTTAACCTACGAGCAGTACTTC.

The chain links TRBV28 to TRBJ2-7; tentatively, D is TRBD2 (5 bases). Germline CDR1 is MDHEN and CDR2 is SYDVKM. Trimming removed 3 bases from V and 6 bases from J, with 12 bases in between. The CDR3 consists of 13 residues. The CDR3, as DNA: TGTGCCAGCAGTTTTCGGGGTCGGATCGAGCAGTACTTC. This codes for CASSFRGRIEQYF.

The rearrangement links TRBV5-5 to TRBJ2-3, with D uncertain. V gave up 3 bases and J gave up 0 bases, with 2 bases separating them. There are 12 residues in the CDR3. The germline CDR1 and CDR2 sequences are SGHKS and YYEKEE (reference sequence). The CDR3 is CASSSSTDTQYF. The DNA for the CDR3 is TGTGCCAGCAGCTCCAGCACAGATACGCAGTATTTT.

V usage is TRBV4-1 and J usage is TRBJ2-7; the D gene is possibly TRBD1 (5 bases). In germline, CDR1 is MGHRA, CDR2 YSYEKL. The CDR3 consists of 16 residues. Trimming left V 0 bases short and J 3 bases short, with 15 bases between. CDR3 amino acids: CASSQDRAGPDYEQYF. The CDR3 DNA reads as TGCGCCAGCAGCCAAGATCGGGCAGGGCCAGACTACGAGCAGTACTTC.

The CDR3 DNA reads TGCGCCAGCAGTGTAGCGGGGGGATACGAGCAGTACTTC. Residues: CASSVAGGYEQYF. V usage is TRBV10-1 and J usage is TRBJ2-7, with 10 bases fitting TRBD2. V shed 4 bases and J 4 bases; nucleotides not matched to a gene: 1. Germline V gene lookup returns CDR1 WNHNN and CDR2 SYGVQD (reference sequence). This CDR3 is built from 13 residues.

The chain carries TRBV5-6 and TRBJ1-2, with TRBD1 matching over 7 bases. There are 17 residues in the CDR3. J lost 2 bases, V lost 2 bases, and 12 bases had no gene match. The germline gives CDR1 SGHDT, CDR2 YYEEEE. CDR3 in DNA: TGTGCCAGCAGCTTTCTACGACAGGGAGTAGCGAACTATGGCTACACCTTC. It encodes CASSFLRQGVANYGYTF.

This CDR3 is CASSLSGLAVHNEQFF. In DNA form, the CDR3 reads TGTGCCAGCAGTTTATCAGGACTAGCGGTCCACAATGAGCAGTTCTTC. The chain combines TRBV27 with TRBJ2-1; 10 bases map to TRBD2. Looked up from germline, CDR1 is MNHEY and CDR2 is SMNVEV (reference sequence). Unmatched junction bases numbered 4, after V lost 0 bases and J lost 5 bases. This CDR3 spans 16 amino acids.

In DNA, the CDR3 is TGTGCCAGCACCGACCAGGGGTACGAGCAGTACTTC. Its protein is CASTDQGYEQYF. The chain carries TRBV6-1 and TRBJ2-7; maybe TRBD1 (6 bases). Germline assignment: CDR1 MNHNS and CDR2 SASEGT. Trimming shortened V by 7 bases and J by 4 bases, and 11 bases separated the two germline ends. CDR3 length: 12 amino acids.

The J gene is TRBJ1-5, the V gene TRBV18; no definite D call. The V gene lost 4 bases and the J gene lost 0 bases, with 7 bases spanning the gap. The CDR3 is made up of 14 amino acids. Germline V gene data show CDR1 as KGHSH and CDR2 as LQKENI. As DNA, the CDR3 is TGTGCCAGCTCACAGGGTAATAGCAATCAGCCCCAGCATTTT. Amino acids: CASSQGNSNQPQHF.

The chain links TRBV4-1 to TRBJ2-1; 9 nucleotides match TRBD1. Per germline, CDR1 MGHRA and CDR2 YSYEKL. This CDR3 region has 15 residues. The V gene end was trimmed by 4 bases and the J gene end by 8 bases; junction bases not matched to a gene: 9. In DNA, the CDR3 is TGCGCCAGCAGCCCGAACAGGGGGCTCGGCCATGAGCAGTTCTTC. Residues: CASSPNRGLGHEQFF.

This chain links TRBV21-1 with TRBJ1-4; TRBD1, the D gene given by the table, was not confirmed from the DNA. TRBV21-1 is flagged as a pseudogene. The CDR3 is 12 amino acids. Here the CDR3 DNA reads TGTGCCAGCAGCCCCCGGCCAGGGAAACTGTTTTTT. It yields the protein CASSPRPGKLFF.

The rearrangement joins TRBV7-9 to TRBJ1-3; no clear D gene. V was shortened by 1 base and J by 0 bases, with 10 bases between the two germline ends. Germline CDR1 reads SEHNR; CDR2 reads FQNEAQ (reference sequence). This CDR3 contains 16 residues. CDR3 protein: CASSLGLRDSGNTIYF. CDR3 nucleotide sequence: TGTGCCAGCAGCTTAGGGCTACGGGACTCTGGAAACACCATATATTTT.

The V and J genes are TRBV10-2 and TRBJ1-1; 9 bases are shared with TRBD1. The CDR3 is 14 residues long. Germline V gene lookup returns CDR1 WSHSY and CDR2 SAAADI. V shed 6 bases and J 2 bases; nucleotides not matched to a gene: 4. As DNA, the CDR3 is TGCGCCAGCAGCACGACAGGGGGAAACACTGAAGCTTTCTTT. It encodes CASSTTGGNTEAFF.

This chain joins TRBV27 and TRBJ2-3, with D perhaps matching TRBD1 (5 bases). The CDR3 totals 15 residues. The V and J ends lost 3 bases and 1 base respectively, with 11 bases between them. The germline V gene has CDR1 MNHEY and CDR2 SMNVEV (reference sequence). CDR3: CASSLSRDRTDTQYF. CDR3 DNA: TGTGCCAGCAGTTTGAGCAGGGATCGCACAGATACGCAGTATTTT.

The J gene is TRBJ2-7, the V gene TRBV6-5; 7 nucleotides align to TRBD2. Germline lookup yields CDR1 MNHEY and CDR2 SVGAGI. This CDR3 has 16 residues. Germline trimming cut 4 bases from V and 2 bases from J; bases unmatched to any gene: 11. CDR3 DNA sequence: TGTGCCAGCAGTTTCCGAATACTAGCGCCTACCTACGAGCAGTACTTC. Translation gives CASSFRILAPTYEQYF.

The chain joins TRBV6-6 to TRBJ2-4; D remains ambiguous. Germline-derived CDR1 and CDR2 are MNHNY and SVGAGI (reference sequence). This CDR3 contains 11 residues. CDR3 protein: CASRASNIQYF. Written as DNA, the CDR3 is TGTGCGAGCCGGGCTTCAAACATTCAGTACTTC.

The chain has TRBV12-5 and TRBJ1-2, with no clear D. This CDR3 spans 12 amino acids. The V and J ends lost 5 bases and 0 bases respectively, with 4 bases between them. Germline V gene data show CDR1 as LGHNT and CDR2 as FRNRAP. The CDR3: CASGPANYGYTF. The CDR3 DNA is TGTGCTAGTGGTCCCGCTAACTATGGCTACACCTTC.

This clone was seen just once. CDR3: CASTQTGGNYGELFF. CDR3 nucleotides: TGTGCCAGCACCCAAACAGGGGGCAACTACGGGGAGCTGTTTTTT. V usage is TRBV7-3 and J usage is TRBJ2-2; 9 bases fit TRBD1. Germline loops: CDR1 SGHTA, CDR2 FQGTGA. CDR3 length: 15 residues. With 7 bases clipped from V and 7 bases from J, the junction kept 10 bases outside the gene matches. The entire variable domain, with the rest obtained from reference TRBV7-3 and TRBJ2-2, is as follows: GAGVSQTPSNKVTEKGKYVELRCDPISGHTALYWYRQSLGQGPEFLIYFQGTGAADDSGLPNDRFFAVRPEGSVSTLKIQRTERGDSAVYLCASTQTGGNYGELFFGEGSRLTVL.

The rearrangement links TRBV5-5 to TRBJ2-5; D remains unclear. The V end lost 0 bases, the J end lost 3 bases, and 12 bases lay between the germline ends. The germline V gene has CDR1 SGHKS and CDR2 YYEKEE (reference sequence). The CDR3 length is 15 residues. For the CDR3, the DNA is TGTGCCAGCAGCTTGGGGGCTTTAGGTAAAGAGACCCAGTACTTC. It codes for CASSLGALGKETQYF.

V and J are TRBV7-7 and TRBJ2-3, with D hard to call. The length of the CDR3 is 18 residues. The V and J ends lost 5 bases and 1 base respectively, with 22 bases between them. Germline V gene sequence: CDR1 SSHAT, CDR2 FNYEAQ (reference sequence). The CDR3: CASSLLAYPTRGTDTQYF. CDR3 in DNA: TGTGCCAGCAGCCTCTTAGCCTACCCTACCCGGGGCACAGATACGCAGTATTTT.

This clone was counted once. This chain connects TRBV11-2 to TRBJ2-7; 9 nucleotides align to TRBD2. V dropped 4 bases and J dropped 4; count of bases not matched to a gene: 8. The CDR3 sequence is 15 residues long. Germline V gene data show CDR1 as SGHAT and CDR2 as FQNNGV. In DNA, the CDR3 is TGTGCCAGCAGCTCGAGGTCTCTAGCGGGGTACGAGCAGTACTTC. It encodes CASSSRSLAGYEQYF.

This clone was detected only a few times. The V and J genes are TRBV23-1 and TRBJ2-7; D remains ambiguous. TRBV23-1 has ORF status, its function being uncertain. The CDR3 is made up of 12 amino acids. V was clipped by 0 bases and J by 5 bases, with 5 bases between them. The CDR3 here is CASSQSSHEQYF. CDR3 sequence (DNA): TGCGCCAGCAGTCAATCGTCGCACGAGCAGTACTTC.

The V call is TRBV19, the J call TRBJ2-7, with TRBD2 matching over 8 bases. Per the germline V gene, CDR1 is LNHDA and CDR2 is SQIVND (reference sequence). CDR3 length: 16 amino acids. The J segment lost 1 base and the V segment lost 4 bases, leaving 9 bases of the junction unmatched. CDR3 nucleotides: TGTGCCAGTAGTACGGGCGGGAGCGGGAGTTCCTACGAGCAGTACTTC. It codes for CASSTGGSGSSYEQYF.

The chain couples TRBV5-4 to TRBJ2-5; tentative D call: TRBD1 (5 bases). CDR3 length: 14 residues. V was shortened by 0 bases and J by 2 bases, with 8 bases between the two germline ends. Germline CDR1 and CDR2: SGHNT and YYREEE (reference sequence). The CDR3: CASSLDRRQETQYF. As DNA, the CDR3 is TGTGCCAGCAGCTTGGACAGGAGACAAGAGACCCAGTACTTC. The full variable domain, in which reference TRBV5-4 and TRBJ2-5 provide the parts outside the CDR3, is ETGVTQSPTHLIKTRGQQVTLRCSSQSGHNTVSWYQQALGQGPQFIFQYYREEENGRGNFPPRFSGLQFPNYSSELNVNALELDDSALYLCASSLDRRQETQYFGPGTRLLVL.